Following are 30 T cell receptor beta chains from one sample sequenced in a study of blood T cell repertoires in COVID-19. The repertoire was sequenced with immunoSEQ multiplex PCR; TCRdb's copy has only in-frame clones and lacks some. The sample has 150,000 to 200,000 clones; roughly 90% are singletons. The sequencing input was peripheral blood. Every receptor here comes from a woman in her forties or fifties with acute or convalescent COVID-19.

The CDR3 nucleotides are TGTGCCAGCAGACAACAGGAAGAAGCGTCACCCCTCCACTTT. Amino acid sequence: CASRQQEEASPLHF. This chain connects TRBV6-6 to TRBJ1-6, with a possible D match to TRBD1 (5 bases). V lost 6 bases and J 10 bases, leaving 16 bases between the germline ends. Germline loops: CDR1 MNHNY, CDR2 SVGAGI (reference sequence). This CDR3 is built from 14 residues.

The chain recombines TRBV5-1 with TRBJ2-3; a weak D match, TRBD2 (6 bases). Germline CDR1 reads SGHRS; CDR2 reads YFSETQ. The CDR3 is made up of 14 amino acids. Trimming removed 3 bases from V and 5 bases from J, with 13 bases in between. CDR3 in amino acids: CASSSGPGGDTQYF. CDR3 DNA: TGCGCCAGCAGCTCGGGACCCGGGGGAGATACGCAGTATTTT.

The CDR3 DNA sequence: TGTGCCAGCACTGTTGGAGGGGGCCGGGAAGCTTTCTTT. As protein: CASTVGGGREAFF. The J gene is TRBJ1-1, the V gene TRBV27; 7 bases fit TRBD1. The ends lost 7 bases at V and 8 bases at J; junction bases unmatched: 10. Germline V gene data show CDR1 as MNHEY and CDR2 as SMNVEV (reference sequence). The CDR3 consists of 13 residues.

The rearrangement uses TRBV9 and TRBJ2-1, with 8 nucleotides matching TRBD1. The CDR3 spans 16 residues. V lost 1 base and J lost 8; bases outside the gene matches: 11. Germline V lookup: CDR1 SGDLS, CDR2 YYNGEE. CDR3: CASSVQGAATWDEQFF. The DNA for the CDR3 is TGTGCCAGCAGCGTACAGGGGGCAGCCACTTGGGATGAGCAGTTCTTC.

This chain uses TRBV18 with TRBJ2-7, with D possibly TRBD1 on 6 matching bases. Trimming took off 3 bases at V and 2 bases at J, with 11 bases between the two ends. This CDR3 is built from 14 residues. The germline V gene has CDR1 KGHSH and CDR2 LQKENI. The CDR3 DNA is TGTGCCAGCTCACCTGTCGGGACAACCTACGAGCAGTACTTC. This translates into CASSPVGTTYEQYF.

The chain carries TRBV5-6 and TRBJ1-4, with 8 bases matching TRBD1. Trimming removed 3 bases from V and 8 bases from J; junction bases left unmatched: 9. The germline gives CDR1 SGHDT, CDR2 YYEEEE. This CDR3 region has 15 residues. CDR3 sequence reads: CASSSTRTGREKLFF. Written as DNA, the CDR3 is TGTGCCAGCAGCTCTACCAGGACAGGGCGGGAAAAACTGTTTTTT.

The chain couples TRBV2 to TRBJ2-3; D is possibly TRBD1 (6 bases). The CDR3 totals 16 residues. The germline V and J ends were trimmed by 4 bases and 4 bases, with 18 bases remaining between them. Germline assignment: CDR1 SNHLY and CDR2 FYNNEI. CDR3 amino acids: CASSAQGGGLSDTQYF. The CDR3 DNA is TGTGCCAGCAGTGCCCAAGGTGGGGGCCTCTCAGATACGCAGTATTTT.

This clone was picked up a small number of times. V gene TRBV18 combines with J gene TRBJ2-1; D is unclear. Germline V gene data show CDR1 as KGHSH and CDR2 as LQKENI. V was cut by 4 bases and J by 0 bases, with 16 bases left in between. The CDR3 consists of 17 residues. The CDR3 loop reads CASSRLSAASSYNEQFF. CDR3 coding DNA: TGTGCCAGCTCACGCCTGTCGGCAGCGAGCTCCTACAATGAGCAGTTCTTC.

The chain uses TRBV11-3 and TRBJ1-6; TRBD1 aligns across 8 bases. This CDR3 is built from 17 residues. Germline trimming cut 5 bases from V and 2 bases from J; bases unmatched to any gene: 8. The germline V gene encodes CDR1 SGHNT and CDR2 YENEEA. CDR3 sequence: CASSRTGTGTYNSPLHF. In DNA form, the CDR3 reads TGTGCCAGCAGCCGCACCGGGACAGGAACCTATAATTCACCCCTCCACTTT.

This chain connects TRBV5-1 to TRBJ2-1; 8 nucleotides agree with TRBD2. The CDR3 contains 15 residues. Germline CDR1 and CDR2: SGHRS and YFSETQ. With 3 bases clipped from V and 0 bases from J, the junction kept 2 bases outside the gene matches. The CDR3 DNA follows: TGCGCCAGCAGCTCAAGCGGGAGCTCCTACAATGAGCAGTTCTTC. Protein product: CASSSSGSSYNEQFF. Full variable domain (rest looked up from reference TRBV5-1 and TRBJ2-1): KAGVTQTPRYLIKTRGQQVTLSCSPISGHRSVSWYQQTPGQGLQFLFEYFSETQRNKGNFPGRFSGRQFSNSRSEMNVSTLELGDSALYLCASSSSGSSYNEQFFGPGTRLTVL.

As concerns this clone: The junction differs from germline at one of its ends, possibly a read error. The gene calls are TRBV19 and TRBJ1-2, with 9 bases identical to TRBD1. Per germline, CDR1 LNHDA and CDR2 SQIVND (reference sequence). This CDR3 contains 12 residues. The DNA for the CDR3 is TGTGCCAGTAGTCTTACAGGGGGCCTTACCTTCTTC. This sequence encodes CASSLTGGLTFF.

The rearrangement links TRBV7-2 to TRBJ1-6, with D hard to call. The CDR3 has 15 amino acids. CDR1 is SGHTA, CDR2 FQGNSA, per germline. The V end was cut by 5 bases, the J end by 8 bases, with 16 bases between. For the CDR3, the DNA is TGTGCCAGCAGCCCATTACGGGTCCTAGATTCACCCCTCCACTTT. It encodes CASSPLRVLDSPLHF.

This chain connects TRBV27 to TRBJ2-7; 9 bases agree with TRBD2. V trimming: 5 bases; J trimming: 2 bases; junction bases outside the gene matches: 7. Germline V gene data show CDR1 as MNHEY and CDR2 as SMNVEV (reference sequence). There are 15 residues in the CDR3. The CDR3 sequence: CASSALLAGTYEQYF. The CDR3 DNA reads as TGTGCCAGCAGTGCACTCCTAGCGGGAACCTACGAGCAGTACTTC.

This clone has more than one count but fewer than ten. J is TRBJ2-1 and V is TRBV27, with TRBD1 matching 8 bases. The ends lost 3 bases at V and 9 bases at J; junction bases unmatched: 16. The CDR3 covers 17 residues. Germline CDR1 is MNHEY and CDR2 is SMNVEV (reference sequence). The CDR3 reads CASSFFPGGGAWVEQFF. CDR3 nucleotide sequence: TGTGCCAGCAGTTTCTTTCCAGGGGGCGGGGCGTGGGTTGAGCAGTTCTTC.

The chain links TRBV3-1 (or the pseudogene TRBV3-2) to TRBJ2-1; TRBD2 matches at 8 bases. V lost 5 bases to trimming and J lost 1 base; unmatched junction nucleotides: 10. The CDR3 extends over 17 amino acids. Germline V gives CDR1 LGHDT, CDR2 YNNKEL (reference sequence). The CDR3 region has the DNA TGTGCCAGCAGCACCTCCCTGCGGGAGGTTTCCTACAATGAGCAGTTCTTC. Translating gives CASSTSLREVSYNEQFF.

The chain recombines TRBV5-1 with TRBJ2-1; 8 nucleotides align to TRBD2. Germline CDR1 reads SGHRS; CDR2 reads YFSETQ. The V and J ends lost 4 bases and 9 bases, in that order; junction bases with no gene match: 15. The CDR3 is made up of 16 amino acids. The CDR3 is CASSLQSGRGVGEQFF. In nucleotides, the CDR3 is TGCGCCAGCAGCCTCCAAAGCGGGAGAGGGGTTGGTGAGCAGTTCTTC.

V usage is TRBV14 and J usage is TRBJ2-1; D unclear. Trimming cost V 1 base and J 3 bases, with 4 bases left between them. Looked up from germline, CDR1 is SGHDN and CDR2 is FVKESK. The CDR3 extends over 13 amino acids. The CDR3 protein is CASSQVIYNEQFF. CDR3 in DNA: TGTGCCAGCAGCCAAGTCATCTACAATGAGCAGTTCTTC.

The J gene is TRBJ2-5, the V gene TRBV4-2; TRBD1 matches at 11 bases. Germline V gives CDR1 LGHNA, CDR2 YNFKEQ. With 3 bases clipped from V and 3 bases from J, the junction kept 6 bases outside the gene matches. CDR3 length: 16 residues. CDR3 residues: CASSQTEGQGEETQYF. The DNA for the CDR3 is TGTGCCAGCAGCCAGACGGAGGGACAGGGGGAAGAGACCCAGTACTTC.

V is TRBV5-1 and J is TRBJ1-5; D ambiguous. This CDR3 is built from 14 residues. Trimming pared 0 bases from V and 4 bases from J, leaving 8 bases between. Germline V gene lookup returns CDR1 SGHRS and CDR2 YFSETQ. CDR3 amino acids: CASSLGQANQPQHF. CDR3 coding DNA: TGCGCCAGCAGCTTGGGTCAGGCTAATCAGCCCCAGCATTTT. Variable domain in full (rest from reference TRBV5-1 and TRBJ1-5): KAGVTQTPRYLIKTRGQQVTLSCSPISGHRSVSWYQQTPGQGLQFLFEYFSETQRNKGNFPGRFSGRQFSNSRSEMNVSTLELGDSALYLCASSLGQANQPQHFGDGTRLSIL.

J is TRBJ1-3 and V is TRBV7-8; perhaps TRBD1 as D (5 bases). Germline V lookup: CDR1 SGHVS, CDR2 FQNEAQ. This CDR3 has 11 residues. V lost 5 bases, J lost 10 bases, and 9 bases lay in between. The DNA of the CDR3 is TGTGCCAGCAGCCTTGGGGGGACCATATATTTT. Translating it yields CASSLGGTIYF.

V and J are TRBV29-1 and TRBJ2-2; D unresolved. The CDR3 is made up of 12 amino acids. Germline CDR1 reads SQVTM; CDR2 reads ANQGSEA. The germline V and J ends were trimmed by 7 bases and 3 bases, with 9 bases remaining between them. CDR3: CSAQTDTGELFF. The CDR3 DNA reads TGCAGCGCCCAGACTGACACCGGGGAGCTGTTTTTT.

The J gene is TRBJ2-5, the V gene TRBV5-8; D is uncertain. Germline lookup yields CDR1 SGHTS and CDR2 YDEGEE. This CDR3 contains 13 residues. Trimming shortened V by 4 bases and J by 5 bases, and 12 bases separated the two germline ends. CDR3 sequence reads: CASSQLIRETQYF. DNA for the CDR3: TGTGCCAGCAGCCAACTCATCAGGGAGACCCAGTACTTC.

The chain is built from TRBV5-1 and TRBJ1-1; D possibly corresponds to TRBD1 (5 bases). This CDR3 contains 14 residues. With 2 bases removed from V and 3 bases from J, the gap between germline ends came to 11 bases. Per the germline V gene, CDR1 is SGHRS and CDR2 is YFSETQ. The CDR3 sequence: CASSLGVGDTEAFF. For the CDR3, the DNA is TGCGCCAGCAGCTTAGGGGTTGGGGACACTGAAGCTTTCTTT. Using reference TRBV5-1 and TRBJ1-1 for the parts outside the CDR3, the full variable domain is KAGVTQTPRYLIKTRGQQVTLSCSPISGHRSVSWYQQTPGQGLQFLFEYFSETQRNKGNFPGRFSGRQFSNSRSEMNVSTLELGDSALYLCASSLGVGDTEAFFGQGTRLTVV.

The J gene is TRBJ1-4, the V gene TRBV24-1; TRBD1 agrees at 8 bases. The CDR3 loop spans 17 amino acids. With 5 bases clipped from V and 7 bases from J, the junction kept 14 bases outside the gene matches. The germline V gene encodes CDR1 KGHDR and CDR2 SFDVKD. The CDR3 DNA sequence: TGTGCCACCAGTGCCAAAGACAGGGGCTCGTCGGTTGAAAAACTGTTTTTT. Translation gives CATSAKDRGSSVEKLFF.

This chain connects TRBV19 to TRBJ1-2; 7 bases map to TRBD1. The CDR3 sequence is 15 residues long. Germline CDR1 and CDR2: LNHDA and SQIVND (reference sequence). J was trimmed by 4 bases and V by 3 bases; bases with no gene match: 8. The CDR3 region has the DNA TGTGCCAGTAGTATTCAGGGGCAGGGGGTCTATGGCTACACCTTC. This sequence encodes CASSIQGQGVYGYTF.

The chain is built from TRBV3-1 (or the pseudogene TRBV3-2) and TRBJ2-3; D gene unclear. Germline V gene sequence: CDR1 LGHDT, CDR2 YNNKEL (reference sequence). The CDR3 spans 13 residues. V lost 1 base and J lost 11, with 13 bases in between. The chain's CDR3 is CASSQAGSGRQYF. DNA for the CDR3: TGTGCCAGCAGCCAAGCGGGTTCTGGTAGGCAGTATTTT.

This chain connects TRBV11-2 to TRBJ2-2, with TRBD1 matching over 7 bases. From germline, CDR1 is SGHAT and CDR2 FQNNGV. V shed 5 bases, J shed 0 bases, and the junction held 12 bases outside the gene matches. The CDR3 contains 18 residues. CDR3 bases: TGTGCCAGCAGCCCAGGCCACCAGAGGGGGCCGAACACCGGGGAGCTGTTTTTT. Translation: CASSPGHQRGPNTGELFF.

The chain carries TRBV4-3 and TRBJ2-1, with TRBD1 as a possible D gene (7 bases). Trimming took 3 bases from V and 7 from J, leaving 22 bases between them. The germline gives CDR1 LGHNA, CDR2 YSLEER. This CDR3 is 17 amino acids long. CDR3 sequence reads: CASSQEFLARGRNEQFF. The CDR3 DNA reads TGCGCCAGCAGCCAGGAGTTCCTAGCGAGGGGGCGGAATGAGCAGTTCTTC.

The chain's CDR3 is CASSLRASGGLTDTQYF. DNA of the CDR3: TGTGCCAGCAGCCTCCGGGCTAGCGGAGGTCTCACAGATACGCAGTATTTT. V is TRBV5-4 and J is TRBJ2-3, with 7 bases lining up with TRBD2. Germline CDR1 reads SGHNT; CDR2 reads YYREEE (reference sequence). Germline trimming cut 4 bases from V and 2 bases from J; bases unmatched to any gene: 13. CDR3 length equals 17 residues. Together with reference TRBV5-4 and TRBJ2-3, the CDR3 gives the full variable domain: ETGVTQSPTHLIKTRGQQVTLRCSSQSGHNTVSWYQQALGQGPQFIFQYYREEENGRGNFPPRFSGLQFPNYSSELNVNALELDDSALYLCASSLRASGGLTDTQYFGPGTRLTVL.

This chain uses TRBV11-2 with TRBJ2-3, with D unclear. The germline V gene has CDR1 SGHAT and CDR2 FQNNGV. CDR3 size: 15 residues. Trimming stripped 3 bases from V and 2 bases from J, with 12 bases between. The CDR3: CASSFSGSNTDTQYF. The CDR3 nucleotides read TGTGCCAGCAGCTTCTCCGGGTCCAACACAGATACGCAGTATTTT.